This is a list of T cell receptor beta chains from one sample in a study of blood T cell repertoires in COVID-19. TCRdb keeps only in-frame clones here, not all; method: immunoSEQ multiplex PCR. The sample records about 100,000 clones, 60% to 85% being singletons. Sequenced sample: peripheral blood. The receptors stem from a middle-aged woman with acute or convalescent COVID-19. Both conserved end residues are part of each CDR3. The D gene is left open where the match is weak. Clone size, where shown, is once, few, many, or a class for clones that have expanded.

TRBV7-9,few,TRBJ1-2,TRBD1,CASSPDRVVHGYTF,TGTGCCAGCAGCCCGGACAGGGTAGTGCATGGCTACACCTTC
TRBV25-1,.,TRBJ2-5,TRBD1,CASSAAGGLETQYF,TGTGCCAGCAGTGCTGCAGGGGGCTTAGAGACCCAGTACTTC
TRBV2,.,TRBJ2-2,.,CASRGRPDNTGELFF,TGTGCCAGCAGGGGGAGACCGGATAACACCGGGGAGCTGTTTTTT
TRBV11-2,.,TRBJ2-7,.,CASSWIRGTSYEQYF,TGTGCCAGCAGCTGGATAAGGGGGACATCCTACGAGCAGTACTTC
TRBV6-6,.,TRBJ2-7,TRBD2,CASSLTSGLSYEQYF,TGTGCCAGCAGTTTGACTAGCGGTCTTTCCTACGAGCAGTACTTC
TRBV3-1/TRBV3-2,.,TRBJ1-1,.,CASSQDPGVDTEAFF,TGTGCCAGCAGCCAAGACCCGGGGGTGGACACTGAAGCTTTCTTT
TRBV10-3,.,TRBJ1-6,TRBD1,CAPPRDRGSSYNSPLHF,TGTGCCCCACCGCGGGACAGGGGGAGCTCCTATAATTCACCCCTCCACTTT
TRBV7-9,.,TRBJ1-2,.,CASSLAGAGDYGYTF,TGTGCCAGCAGCTTAGCTGGGGCAGGGGACTATGGCTACACCTTC
TRBV20-1,.,TRBJ2-4,TRBD2,CSARAAGENF,TGCAGTGCTAGAGCGGCGGGGGAAAACTTC
TRBV4-2,few,TRBJ1-6,.,CASSPEGYPNSPLHF,TGTGCCAGCAGCCCCGAGGGCTACCCTAATTCACCCCTCCACTTT
TRBV9,.,TRBJ1-1,TRBD1,CASSTIPGGTEAFF,TGTGCCAGCAGCACTATCCCAGGGGGCACTGAAGCTTTCTTT
TRBV10-3,.,TRBJ2-2,.,CAISENQGDTGELFF,TGTGCCATCAGTGAGAATCAAGGGGACACCGGGGAGCTGTTTTTT
TRBV13,.,TRBJ2-1,TRBD2,CASSRRTSGGAMQHNEQFF,TGTGCCAGCAGCCGTAGGACTAGCGGGGGGGCAATGCAACACAATGAGCAGTTCTTC
TRBV5-4,.,TRBJ2-2,.,CASSAEARGTGELFF,TGTGCCAGCAGCGCCGAGGCTCGGGGGACCGGGGAGCTGTTTTTT
TRBV3-1/TRBV3-2,.,TRBJ2-2,.,CASSLYVAGELFF,TGTGCCAGCAGCCTATACGTAGCCGGGGAGCTGTTTTTT
TRBV28,.,TRBJ1-2,TRBD1,CASSFPRTGANYGYTF,TGTGCCAGCAGTTTCCCTCGGACAGGGGCTAACTATGGCTACACCTTC
TRBV27,.,TRBJ1-5,.,CASSPYNQPQHF,TGTGCCAGCAGTCCTTACAATCAGCCCCAGCATTTT
TRBV5-6,.,TRBJ1-6,.,CASSLGAGFYNSPLHF,TGTGCCAGCAGCTTGGGAGCGGGTTTCTATAATTCACCCCTCCACTTT
TRBV2,.,TRBJ1-1,.,CASRPQLAAEAFF,TGTGCCAGCAGGCCCCAGTTGGCGGCTGAAGCTTTCTTT
TRBV11-3,few,TRBJ2-3,.,CASSLTSRGNTQYF,TGTGCCAGCAGCCTAACTAGCCGGGGAAATACGCAGTATTTT
TRBV2,.,TRBJ2-5,TRBD2,CASTQAGVGKTQYF,TGTGCCAGCACTCAGGCGGGGGTTGGGAAGACCCAGTACTTC
TRBV28,.,TRBJ2-1,TRBD2,CASSYSGGRNNEQFF,TGTGCCAGCAGTTATAGCGGGGGGCGAAACAATGAGCAGTTCTTC
TRBV27,.,TRBJ2-7,TRBD1,CASSLGTASYEQYF,TGTGCCAGCAGTTTGGGGACAGCATCCTACGAGCAGTACTTC
TRBV7-2,.,TRBJ1-1,.,CASSERPMNTEAFF,TGTGCCAGCAGCGAGCGACCGATGAACACTGAAGCTTTCTTT
TRBV6-5,.,TRBJ1-6,.,CASKSGQNNSPLHF,TGTGCCAGCAAGAGCGGACAGAATAATTCACCCCTCCACTTT
TRBV23-1,once,TRBJ1-1,.,CASSQSCTRRVENTEAFF,TGCGCCAGCAGTCAATCGTGTACCCGCAGGGTTGAGAACACTGAAGCTTTCTTT
TRBV11-2,.,TRBJ1-2,.,CASSSTANYGYTF,TGTGCCAGCAGCTCGACAGCTAACTATGGCTACACCTTC
TRBV6-5,few,TRBJ2-5,.,CASSYGRGKETQYF,TGTGCCAGCAGTTACGGTCGGGGAAAAGAGACCCAGTACTTC
TRBV6-5,.,TRBJ1-2,.,CASSSGSGYTF,TGTGCCAGCAGCTCAGGATCCGGCTACACCTTC
TRBV6-1,.,TRBJ2-1,TRBD1,CASSEYRGIYNEQFF,TGTGCCAGCAGTGAATACAGGGGGATCTACAATGAGCAGTTCTTC